The 30 T cell receptor beta chains reported below all come from one sample, sequenced in a study of Ad26.COV2.S vaccination and SARS-CoV-2 variants. Sequenced by immunoSEQ multiplex PCR; TCRdb stores in-frame clones only, minus some. The profile covers about 87,000 clones, with more than 65% appearing a single time and 15% to 20% taken by the ten largest. The sequenced sample was peripheral blood, obtained after recovery from COVID-19. The receptors were sampled from a human donor who had recovered from COVID-19.

This chain connects TRBV15 to TRBJ2-1, with 8 bases lining up with TRBD2. V dropped 0 bases and J dropped 9; count of bases not matched to a gene: 16. There are 18 residues in the CDR3. Germline V gives CDR1 LNHNV, CDR2 YYDKDF (reference sequence). CDR3 sequence: CATSRDHREGWRRAEQFF. CDR3 sequence (DNA): TGTGCCACCAGCAGAGATCACCGGGAGGGCTGGAGGCGGGCTGAGCAGTTCTTC. The full variable domain, in which reference TRBV15 and TRBJ2-1 provide the parts outside the CDR3, is DAMVIQNPRYQVTQFGKPVTLSCSQTLNHNVMYWYQQKSSQAPKLLFHYYDKDFNNEADTPDNFQSRRPNTSFCFLDIRSPGLGDTAMYLCATSRDHREGWRRAEQFFGPGTRLTVL.

The chain carries TRBV3-1 (or the pseudogene TRBV3-2) and TRBJ2-5, with 7 bases identical to TRBD1. Germline trimming cut 4 bases from V and 2 bases from J; bases unmatched to any gene: 7. Germline V lookup: CDR1 LGHDT, CDR2 YNNKEL (reference sequence). CDR3 length equals 15 residues. The DNA for the CDR3 is TGTGCCAGCAGCCCCTTGACAGGGCCTCAAGAGACCCAGTACTTC. Translated, it gives CASSPLTGPQETQYF.

V is TRBV9 and J is TRBJ2-2, with D unresolved. In germline, CDR1 is SGDLS, CDR2 YYNGEE. V gave up 3 bases and J gave up 2 bases, with 5 bases separating them. The CDR3 is made up of 13 amino acids. For the CDR3, the DNA is TGTGCCAGCAGCGGACACAACACCGGGGAGCTGTTTTTT. It specifies CASSGHNTGELFF.

V gene TRBV3-1 (or the pseudogene TRBV3-2) combines with J gene TRBJ1-4; D is undetermined. Germline lookup yields CDR1 LGHDT and CDR2 YNNKEL (reference sequence). Trimming pared 0 bases from V and 6 bases from J, leaving 11 bases between. This CDR3 is 15 amino acids long. CDR3 nucleotide sequence: TGTGCCAGCAGCCAAGATCCCGCGGGTGATGAAAAACTGTTTTTT. Protein sequence: CASSQDPAGDEKLFF.

Here the CDR3 DNA reads TGTGCCAGCAGCGTAGGGGTAGGCTCGGGCGAGCAGTACTTC. Its protein is CASSVGVGSGEQYF. The chain links TRBV9 to TRBJ2-7; no clear D. V was clipped by 0 bases and J by 6 bases, with 13 bases between them. Germline-derived CDR1 and CDR2 are SGDLS and YYNGEE. The length of the CDR3 is 14 residues.

The chain has TRBV11-1 and TRBJ2-5; D is unresolved. Germline assignment: CDR1 SGHAT and CDR2 FQDESV (reference sequence). Between the trimmed V and J ends, which lost 3 bases and 1 base, there was a span of 9 bases. This CDR3 has 14 residues. This CDR3 is CASSFGRTQETQYF. The CDR3 bases are TGTGCCAGCAGCTTCGGCAGGACCCAAGAGACCCAGTACTTC.

The gene calls are TRBV15 and TRBJ2-3; perhaps TRBD2 as D (5 bases). Germline V lookup: CDR1 LNHNV, CDR2 YYDKDF (reference sequence). The CDR3 consists of 13 residues. With 7 bases removed from V and 0 bases from J, the gap between germline ends came to 8 bases. CDR3 in amino acids: CATKRISTDTQYF. For the CDR3, the DNA is TGTGCCACCAAGCGGATAAGCACAGATACGCAGTATTTT. Full variable domain (rest looked up from reference TRBV15 and TRBJ2-3): DAMVIQNPRYQVTQFGKPVTLSCSQTLNHNVMYWYQQKSSQAPKLLFHYYDKDFNNEADTPDNFQSRRPNTSFCFLDIRSPGLGDTAMYLCATKRISTDTQYFGPGTRLTVL.

With respect to this clone: Germline is not matched at one junction end, which may reflect a read error. The chain couples TRBV28 to TRBJ2-1; D might be TRBD1 (5 bases). Germline V gene lookup returns CDR1 MDHEN and CDR2 SYDVKM. The CDR3 totals 11 residues. In DNA, the CDR3 is TGTGCCAGCAGTTTCGATAGGGGCCTCGTCTTC. This sequence encodes CASSFDRGLVF.

The V and J genes are TRBV6-2 or TRBV6-3 and TRBJ1-5; D might be TRBD1 (6 bases). Germline CDR1 MNHEY, CDR2 SVGEGT. Trimming took off 2 bases at V and 4 bases at J, with 6 bases between the two ends. This CDR3 is built from 13 residues. The CDR3: CASSYQGNQPQHF. The CDR3 region has the DNA TGTGCCAGCAGTTACCAGGGGAATCAGCCCCAGCATTTT.

The chain joins TRBV27 to TRBJ2-5; 12 positions agree with TRBD1. The CDR3 has 15 residues. J lost 5 bases, V lost 6 bases, and 7 bases had no gene match. Looked up from germline, CDR1 is MNHEY and CDR2 is SMNVEV (reference sequence). The CDR3 region is CASSMGQGAGETQYF. The CDR3 DNA follows: TGTGCCAGCAGCATGGGACAGGGGGCCGGGGAGACCCAGTACTTC.

This chain links TRBV2 with TRBJ1-1, with TRBD1 identical over 7 bases. The junction had 6 bases not matched to a gene; V was cut back by 3 bases and J by 8 bases. Germline V CDR1 and CDR2: SNHLY, FYNNEI. The CDR3 covers 13 residues. The chain's CDR3 is CASSEGGTAEAFF. The DNA of the CDR3 is TGTGCCAGCAGTGAGGGGGGGACAGCCGAAGCTTTCTTT.

In this sample, this clone turned up a few times. V and J are TRBV27 and TRBJ2-1; possibly TRBD1 for D (6 bases). The germline V and J ends were trimmed by 3 bases and 6 bases, with 12 bases remaining between them. The CDR3 runs to 14 residues. The germline V gene has CDR1 MNHEY and CDR2 SMNVEV (reference sequence). The CDR3 here is CASSFGQFGNEQFF. CDR3 in DNA: TGTGCCAGCAGTTTCGGACAGTTCGGCAATGAGCAGTTCTTC.

The J gene is TRBJ2-1, the V gene TRBV6-5; 11 bases fit TRBD1. The CDR3 runs 14 residues. CDR1 MNHEY and CDR2 SVGAGI come from the germline V gene. V gave up 6 bases and J gave up 8 bases; unmatched junction bases: 6. CDR3 loop: CASRGTGGKDEQFF. The CDR3 DNA sequence: TGTGCCAGCAGGGGGACAGGGGGTAAGGATGAGCAGTTCTTC.

The V and J genes are TRBV12-2 and TRBJ2-7; the table's D call TRBD2 went unverified against the DNA. TRBV12-2 represents a pseudogene. The CDR3 extends over 18 amino acids. CDR3 nucleotides: TGTGCAAGTCGCTTAGCGAACCAGGGTGCTAGCGGGAGCTACGAGCAGTACTTC. Residues: CASRLANQGASGSYEQYF.

This clone has a handful of counts. This chain uses TRBV7-2 with TRBJ2-2; 11 positions match TRBD1. The germline CDR1 and CDR2 sequences are SGHTA and FQGNSA. V lost 5 bases and J lost 5; bases outside the gene matches: 4. The CDR3 is 15 amino acids. The DNA of the CDR3 is TGTGCCAGCAGCCGGACAGGGGGCTGGACCGGGGAGCTGTTTTTT. It translates to CASSRTGGWTGELFF.

The genes are TRBV6-2 or TRBV6-3 and TRBJ2-1, with 13 bases matching TRBD2. The CDR3 totals 17 residues. In germline, CDR1 is MNHEY, CDR2 SVGEGT. V lost 2 bases to trimming and J lost 6 bases; unmatched junction nucleotides: 7. CDR3 in amino acids: CASSYELLAGGGNEQFF. Here the CDR3 DNA reads TGTGCCAGCAGTTACGAGCTACTAGCGGGGGGGGGCAATGAGCAGTTCTTC.

This chain uses TRBV3-1 (or the pseudogene TRBV3-2) with TRBJ1-1; unclear D gene. Trimming pared 1 base from V and 3 bases from J, leaving 18 bases between. The CDR3 runs 17 residues. The germline gives CDR1 LGHDT, CDR2 YNNKEL (reference sequence). The CDR3 reads CASSQGLSRGLDTEAFF. DNA of the CDR3: TGTGCCAGCAGCCAAGGATTGAGTAGAGGCTTGGACACTGAAGCTTTCTTT.

CDR3 protein: CASSYLHTYEQYF. The CDR3, as DNA: TGTGCCAGCAGTTATTTACATACCTACGAGCAGTACTTC. The gene calls are TRBV6-6 and TRBJ2-7; D uncertain. Trimming removed 3 bases at V and 2 bases at J, with 8 bases between. The CDR3 covers 13 residues. The germline V gene has CDR1 MNHNY and CDR2 SVGAGI (reference sequence).

The chain is built from TRBV11-3 and TRBJ2-3, with 8 bases identical to TRBD1. V lost 4 bases, J lost 3 bases, and 3 bases stayed unmatched. Germline V lookup: CDR1 SGHNT, CDR2 YENEEA. The length of the CDR3 is 14 residues. CDR3 residues: CASSSGGWTDTQYF. In DNA, the CDR3 is TGTGCCAGCAGCTCAGGGGGCTGGACAGATACGCAGTATTTT.

The chain joins TRBV25-1 to TRBJ2-1; either TRBD1 or TRBD2 may supply D (5 bases each). The CDR3 consists of 15 residues. In germline, CDR1 is MGHDK, CDR2 SYGVNS. Between the trimmed V and J ends, which lost 2 bases and 2 bases, there was a span of 10 bases. The DNA for the CDR3 is TGTGCCAGCAGTGAACCAAGGGGACCCTACAATGAGCAGTTCTTC. This codes for CASSEPRGPYNEQFF.

About this clone: A read error may account for a junction end that differs from germline. The chain combines TRBV28 with TRBJ2-7; tentatively, D is TRBD2 (6 bases). The germline gives CDR1 MDHEN, CDR2 SYDVKM. This CDR3 spans 15 amino acids. CDR3 DNA sequence: TGTGCCAGCAGCGCACCGGGACTCCTCTCCTTCGAGCAGTACTTC. Its translation is CASSAPGLLSFEQYF. Complete variable domain (other parts from reference TRBV28 and TRBJ2-7): DVKVTQSSRYLVKRTGEKVFLECVQDMDHENMFWYRQDPGLGLRLIYFSYDVKMKEKGDIPEGYSVSREKKERFSLILESASTNQTSMYLCASSAPGLLSFEQYFGPGTRLTVT.

J is TRBJ2-7 and V is TRBV15; tentative D call: TRBD1 (5 bases). Deletions cut 0 bases from V and 2 bases from J, with 8 bases between. The CDR3 covers 14 residues. Germline V gives CDR1 LNHNV, CDR2 YYDKDF (reference sequence). The CDR3 sequence is CATSRDRATYEQYF. CDR3 coding DNA: TGTGCCACCAGCAGAGACAGGGCTACCTACGAGCAGTACTTC.

The genes are TRBV4-1 and TRBJ2-7; TRBD1 matches 7 bases. The CDR3 runs to 13 residues. Germline trimming cut 0 bases from V and 7 bases from J; bases unmatched to any gene: 3. From germline, CDR1 is MGHRA and CDR2 YSYEKL. The CDR3 region has the DNA TGCGCCAGCAGCCAAGAGACAGGGTTTGAGCAGTACTTC. Its protein is CASSQETGFEQYF.

The chain combines TRBV6-5 with TRBJ1-1; 8 positions match TRBD1. CDR3 length equals 12 residues. V trimming: 6 bases; J trimming: 7 bases; junction bases outside the gene matches: 4. Germline V gene lookup returns CDR1 MNHEY and CDR2 SVGAGI. The DNA of the CDR3 is TGTGCCAGCAGGAAAGGGACAGGTGAAGCTTTCTTT. As protein: CASRKGTGEAFF.

The genes are TRBV6-5 and TRBJ1-1, with D perhaps matching TRBD1 (5 bases). The CDR3 is 11 residues long. CDR1 is MNHEY, CDR2 SVGAGI, per germline. The V end was cut by 7 bases, the J end by 3 bases, with 6 bases between. The CDR3: CASIRDTEAFF. CDR3 nucleotides: TGTGCCAGCATCAGGGACACTGAAGCTTTCTTT.

This clone was seen just once. This chain uses TRBV5-1 with TRBJ1-2; D is perhaps TRBD1 (6 bases). CDR1 SGHRS and CDR2 YFSETQ come from the germline V gene. Trimming took off 0 bases at V and 2 bases at J, with 11 bases between the two ends. The CDR3 sequence is 15 residues long. The CDR3 sequence is CASSLDRALNYGYTF. Written as DNA, the CDR3 is TGCGCCAGCAGCTTGGACAGGGCCCTCAACTATGGCTACACCTTC.

The V and J genes are TRBV28 and TRBJ2-1, with D uncertain. V lost 4 bases and J lost 8, with 9 bases in between. The CDR3 consists of 12 residues. Germline V gene lookup returns CDR1 MDHEN and CDR2 SYDVKM. The chain's CDR3 is CASSSGGDEQFF. In nucleotides, the CDR3 is TGTGCCAGCAGTTCGGGCGGAGATGAGCAGTTCTTC.

This chain joins TRBV5-1 and TRBJ2-3; TRBD2 agrees at 9 bases. Germline V gene sequence: CDR1 SGHRS, CDR2 YFSETQ. J was trimmed by 5 bases and V by 0 bases; bases with no gene match: 7. This CDR3 region has 16 residues. CDR3 residues: CASSLGPSGIGDTQYF. In nucleotides, the CDR3 is TGCGCCAGCAGCTTGGGTCCTAGCGGGATAGGAGATACGCAGTATTTT.

The V gene is TRBV5-4, the J gene TRBJ2-3; D remains unclear. In germline, CDR1 is SGHNT, CDR2 YYREEE (reference sequence). The CDR3 contains 15 residues. Trimming pared 1 base from V and 0 bases from J, leaving 9 bases between. The CDR3 DNA follows: TGTGCCAGCAGCTTGTTTGTGACTAGCACAGATACGCAGTATTTT. It specifies CASSLFVTSTDTQYF.

The chain has TRBV28 and TRBJ2-2; the D call may be TRBD1 or TRBD2 (6 bases each). Germline assignment: CDR1 MDHEN and CDR2 SYDVKM. V dropped 6 bases and J dropped 4 bases, with 9 bases sitting between them. The CDR3 contains 13 residues. CDR3 sequence: CASSRGGTGELFF. CDR3 nucleotides: TGTGCCAGCAGCAGGGGAGGCACCGGGGAGCTGTTTTTT.